The T cell receptor beta chain under discussion was sequenced for a study of blood T cell repertoires in COVID-19. Study overall: Sources were T cells, B-cell-depleted T cells, or PBMCs; the material itself was cDNA or gDNA.

Between the trimmed V and J ends, which lost 5 bases and 4 bases, there was a span of 17 bases. CDR3 length: 15 amino acids. The germline V gene encodes CDR1 SGHNT and CDR2 YENEEA. Two negative PCRs, clearance, or symptom resolution characterized the recovered Cohort 3 donors. Per the original methods: Cell counts per sample came from amplifying reference gene primers. Some clones are missing from TCRdb's copy, which holds only in-frame ones; the method was immunoSEQ multiplex PCR. Clone size and V and J calls were adopted from that table, with D and trimming inferred from the DNA. The sample holds about 300,000 clones, 85% to 90% seen once.

This chain joins TRBV11-3 and TRBJ1-2; D call uncertain. Specimen: PBMCs or T cells enriched from blood (not recorded which). The clonotype comes from a young man who had recovered from COVID-19. The CDR3 DNA is TGTGCCAGCAGCGGAGGTTCGAGGACCAGCTATGGCTACACCTTC. The encoded protein is CASSGGSRTSYGYTF.